This entry lists 18 T cell receptor beta chains sequenced from one sample in a study of T cells in localized non-small cell lung cancer. Here immunoSEQ multiplex PCR was the method, and the copy in TCRdb shows in-frame clones only, minus some. The data show roughly 40,000 clones, about 88% seen once. This sample comprised peripheral blood, obtained before any cancer treatment. The receptor set was obtained from a man aged 18 to 50 with stage I lung adenocarcinoma.

The V call is TRBV7-2, the J call TRBJ2-1, with TRBD2 as a possible D gene (5 bases). The CDR3 is made up of 15 amino acids. Germline CDR1 is SGHTA and CDR2 is FQGNSA. V lost 5 bases and J 4 bases, leaving 15 bases between the germline ends. In DNA, the CDR3 is TGTGCCAGCAGCGGGAAGGACGGAGGATACAATGAGCAGTTCTTC. Translation: CASSGKDGGYNEQFF.

The rearrangement links TRBV7-9 to TRBJ2-1; D unresolved. V was pared by 5 bases and J by 5 bases, with 13 bases between. The V gene's germline CDR1 is SEHNR and CDR2 FQNEAQ (reference sequence). This CDR3 spans 14 amino acids. Written as DNA, the CDR3 is TGTGCCAGCAGCCTGGAGACCGGTAACAATGAGCAGTTCTTC. This gives the protein CASSLETGNNEQFF.

Of note for this clone: An end of the junction does not agree with germline; a read error may underlie this. The CDR3 DNA is TGTGCCAGCAGCTTACAGGCAGGGCCCTCCTACGCGCAGTACTTC. Protein sequence: CASSLQAGPSYAQYF. This chain links TRBV7-7 with TRBJ2-7; maybe TRBD1 (5 bases). Germline V lookup: CDR1 SSHAT, CDR2 FNYEAQ (reference sequence). The CDR3 has 15 amino acids.

This clone has more than one count but fewer than ten. The CDR3 sequence: CASSSDRGENTGELFF. The CDR3 DNA is TGTGCCAGCAGCTCCGACCGGGGGGAGAACACCGGGGAGCTGTTTTTT. J is TRBJ2-2 and V is TRBV7-9; TRBD2 matches at 7 bases. From germline, CDR1 is SEHNR and CDR2 FQNEAQ (reference sequence). The CDR3 runs to 16 residues. After removal of 4 bases from V and 1 base from J, the junction contained 6 bases not matched to a gene.

This clone was observed a single time. V and J are TRBV19 and TRBJ1-6; the match to TRBD1 covers 9 bases. CDR1 and CDR2 from the germline V gene are LNHDA and SQIVND (reference sequence). This CDR3 has 15 amino acids. After removal of 9 bases from V and 4 bases from J, the junction contained 7 bases not matched to a gene. The CDR3 is CASKEDRGYNSPLHF. The CDR3 DNA reads as TGTGCCAGCAAAGAGGACAGGGGTTATAATTCACCCCTCCACTTT.

This clone was observed a few times. J is TRBJ1-1 and V is TRBV25-1; 9 bases align to TRBD1. From germline, CDR1 is MGHDK and CDR2 SYGVNS. The junction had 8 bases not matched to a gene; V was cut back by 5 bases and J by 1 base. This CDR3 has 16 residues. Here the CDR3 reads CASSYLRGQGNTEAFF. The DNA of the CDR3 is TGTGCCAGCAGTTACCTTAGGGGACAGGGGAACACTGAAGCTTTCTTT.

The count of this clone is one. This chain joins TRBV6-6 and TRBJ1-5; D remains ambiguous. V was cut by 4 bases and J by 4 bases, with 11 bases left in between. Germline CDR1 is MNHNY and CDR2 is SVGAGI (reference sequence). The CDR3 consists of 14 residues. DNA for the CDR3: TGTGCCAGCAGTTTCTACGGCTCTAATCAGCCCCAGCATTTT. Translating it yields CASSFYGSNQPQHF.

This sequence joins TRBV2 and TRBJ1-3; tentatively, D is TRBD1 (5 bases). Per germline, CDR1 SNHLY and CDR2 FYNNEI. The CDR3 loop spans 17 amino acids. Between the trimmed V and J ends, which lost 3 bases and 2 bases, there was a span of 17 bases. The CDR3 loop reads CASSEWDGFLTGNTIYF. The CDR3 nucleotides read TGTGCCAGCAGTGAGTGGGACGGCTTTTTAACTGGAAACACCATATATTTT.

V gene TRBV7-2 combines with J gene TRBJ2-1; D remains unclear. This CDR3 contains 13 residues. V gave up 1 base and J gave up 11 bases, with 12 bases separating them. Germline CDR1 SGHTA, CDR2 FQGNSA. The CDR3 reads CASSLGGKGKQFF. The CDR3 DNA reads as TGTGCCAGCAGCTTAGGTGGAAAAGGGAAGCAGTTCTTC.

V is TRBV6-4 and J is TRBJ2-1; the D gene is possibly TRBD1 (5 bases). Trimming took off 5 bases at V and 0 bases at J, with 11 bases between the two ends. Germline V gene sequence: CDR1 MRHNA, CDR2 SNTAGT. The CDR3 has 15 residues. Here the CDR3 DNA reads TGTGCCAGCAGTCCTCAGGGTGGCTCCTACAATGAGCAGTTCTTC. Encoded protein: CASSPQGGSYNEQFF.

The V and J genes are TRBV19 and TRBJ1-2; weak D call: TRBD1 (5 bases). Germline V gene sequence: CDR1 LNHDA, CDR2 SQIVND (reference sequence). Trimming left V 10 bases short and J 4 bases short, with 13 bases between. This CDR3 has 12 amino acids. This CDR3 is CATNPGRYGYTF. The CDR3 nucleotides read TGTGCCACCAACCCGGGACGCTATGGCTACACCTTC.

V usage is TRBV6-5 and J usage is TRBJ2-1; no clear D. The V and J ends lost 0 bases and 9 bases respectively, with 9 bases between them. The CDR3 length is 13 residues. The germline CDR1 and CDR2 sequences are MNHEY and SVGAGI. DNA for the CDR3: TGTGCCAGCAGTTACTCGACGGTTAGTGAGCAGTTCTTC. This sequence encodes CASSYSTVSEQFF.

The chain couples TRBV28 to TRBJ1-2; D remains ambiguous. The CDR3 is made up of 14 amino acids. The V gene lost 2 bases and the J gene lost 4 bases, with 11 bases spanning the gap. CDR1 is MDHEN, CDR2 SYDVKM, per germline. The CDR3 loop is CASSLDYISYGYTF. CDR3 in DNA: TGTGCCAGCAGTTTAGACTACATCAGCTATGGCTACACCTTC.

The chain has TRBV28 and TRBJ1-5; D is possibly TRBD1 (5 bases). The V gene lost 7 bases and the J gene lost 0 bases, with 10 bases spanning the gap. The CDR3 sequence is 14 residues long. Germline V gene lookup returns CDR1 MDHEN and CDR2 SYDVKM. The CDR3 is CASIRGNSNQPQHF. The CDR3 nucleotides read TGTGCCAGCATCCGGGGCAATAGCAATCAGCCCCAGCATTTT.

This CDR3 reads CAWSVPGQRNQPQHF. The CDR3, as DNA: TGTGCCTGGAGTGTACCGGGACAGAGGAATCAGCCCCAGCATTTT. This chain uses TRBV30 with TRBJ1-5, with 7 bases identical to TRBD1. CDR3 length equals 15 residues. V was clipped by 0 bases and J by 4 bases; unmatched bases: 6. The germline V gene has CDR1 GTSNPN and CDR2 SVGIG (reference sequence).

This clone has a handful of counts. This chain connects TRBV2 to TRBJ1-1, with D tentatively TRBD1 (6 bases). The CDR3 length is 14 residues. Germline loops: CDR1 SNHLY, CDR2 FYNNEI. V was cut by 5 bases and J by 0 bases, with 10 bases left in between. The CDR3 region has the DNA TGTGCCAGCAGTCGGACAGCTATGAACACTGAAGCTTTCTTT. It codes for CASSRTAMNTEAFF. Supplemented by reference TRBV2 and TRBJ1-1, the full variable domain reads EPEVTQTPSHQVTQMGQEVILRCVPISNHLYFYWYRQILGQKVEFLVSFYNNEISEKSEIFDDQFSVERPDGSNFTLKIRSTKLEDSAMYFCASSRTAMNTEAFFGQGTRLTVV.

This clone is a singleton in its sample. The chain has TRBV2 and TRBJ2-1; D not resolved. This CDR3 has 12 residues. The V gene lost 4 bases and the J gene lost 4 bases, with 5 bases spanning the gap. Germline values: CDR1 SNHLY, CDR2 FYNNEI. In DNA form, the CDR3 reads TGTGCCAGCAGTGGGGAATACAATGAGCAGTTCTTC. Protein sequence: CASSGEYNEQFF.

This sequence joins TRBV6-6 and TRBJ2-3, with TRBD2 matching 13 bases. This CDR3 has 16 amino acids. The trim removed 6 bases at V and 1 base at J, leaving 4 bases unmatched. The V gene's germline CDR1 is MNHNY and CDR2 SVGAGI (reference sequence). CDR3 coding DNA: TGTGCCAGCAGCCGGGGGACTAGCGGGGGCACAGATACGCAGTATTTT. This codes for CASSRGTSGGTDTQYF.